Included here is one T cell receptor beta chain sequence, with context. Antigen unknown. Analyses pooled second doses at about 4 or about 12 weeks. These data come from a study of T cell responses to AZD1222 COVID-19 vaccine. Study-level results: Epitopes outside B.1.351 and B.1.1.7 mutated regions reportedly drew nearly half of spike TCRs. AZD1222 recipients seropositive at baseline numbered only six or seven.

Generated by immunoSEQ multiplex PCR, the TCRdb table keeps only in-frame clones and is missing some. Of about 45,000 clones in the sample, approximately 83% were seen once. The source of this sequence is an adult who received the AZD1222 COVID-19 vaccine. The source was peripheral blood, collected 28 days after the second AZD1222 dose.

CDR3 residues: CASSPTGPSISGNTIYF. The CDR3, as DNA: TGCGCCAGCAGCCCTACCGGGCCTTCAATCTCTGGAAACACCATATATTTT. The chain combines TRBV5-1 with TRBJ1-3; D ambiguous. Trimming cost V 4 bases and J 0 bases, with 17 bases left between them. The germline CDR1 and CDR2 sequences are SGHRS and YFSETQ. There are 17 residues in the CDR3.